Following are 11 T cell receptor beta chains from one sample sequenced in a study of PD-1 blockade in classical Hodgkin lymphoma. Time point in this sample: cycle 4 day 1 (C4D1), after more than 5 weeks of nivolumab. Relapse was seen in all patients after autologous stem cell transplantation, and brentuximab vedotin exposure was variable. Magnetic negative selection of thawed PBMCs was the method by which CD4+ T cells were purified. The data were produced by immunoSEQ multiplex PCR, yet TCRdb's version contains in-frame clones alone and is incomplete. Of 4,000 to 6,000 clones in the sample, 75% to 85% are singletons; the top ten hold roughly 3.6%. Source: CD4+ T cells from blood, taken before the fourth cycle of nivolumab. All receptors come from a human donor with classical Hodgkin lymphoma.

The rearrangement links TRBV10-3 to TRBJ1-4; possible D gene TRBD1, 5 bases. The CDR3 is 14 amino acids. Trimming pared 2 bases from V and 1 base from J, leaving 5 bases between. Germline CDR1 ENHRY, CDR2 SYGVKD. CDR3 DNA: TGTGCCATCAGTGAGGGGGGAACTAATGAAAAACTGTTTTTT. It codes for CAISEGGTNEKLFF.

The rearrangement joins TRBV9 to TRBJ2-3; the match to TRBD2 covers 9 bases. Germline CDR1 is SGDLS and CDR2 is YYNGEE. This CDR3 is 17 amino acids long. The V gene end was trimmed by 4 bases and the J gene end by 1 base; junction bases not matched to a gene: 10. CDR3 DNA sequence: TGTGCCAGCAGCCACTTGGGCGGGGGGGCCGGCACAGATACGCAGTATTTT. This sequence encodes CASSHLGGGAGTDTQYF.

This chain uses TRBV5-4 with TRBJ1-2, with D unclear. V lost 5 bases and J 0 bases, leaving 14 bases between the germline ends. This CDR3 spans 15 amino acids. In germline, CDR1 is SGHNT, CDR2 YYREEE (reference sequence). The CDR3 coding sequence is TGTGCCAGCAGGTTACCGGGAAACTCTAACTATGGCTACACCTTC. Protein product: CASRLPGNSNYGYTF.

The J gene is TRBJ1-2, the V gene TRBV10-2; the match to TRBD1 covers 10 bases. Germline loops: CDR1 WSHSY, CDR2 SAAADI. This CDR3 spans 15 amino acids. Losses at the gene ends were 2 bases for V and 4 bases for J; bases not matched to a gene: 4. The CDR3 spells CASSEPTGGVYGYTF. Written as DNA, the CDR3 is TGCGCCAGCAGTGAGCCGACAGGGGGCGTCTATGGCTACACCTTC.

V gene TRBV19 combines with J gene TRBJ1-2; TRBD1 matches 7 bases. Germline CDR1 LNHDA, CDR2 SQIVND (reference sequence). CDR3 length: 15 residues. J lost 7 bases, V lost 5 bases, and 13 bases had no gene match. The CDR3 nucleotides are TGTGCCAGTAGTCCTAATCGACAGGGACACTCTGGCTACACCTTC. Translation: CASSPNRQGHSGYTF.

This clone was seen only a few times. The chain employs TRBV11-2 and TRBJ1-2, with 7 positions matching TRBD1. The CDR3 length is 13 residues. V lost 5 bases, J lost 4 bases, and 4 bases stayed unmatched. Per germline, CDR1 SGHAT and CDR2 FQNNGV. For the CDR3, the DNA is TGTGCCAGCAGCACGACAGGGCGCTATGGCTACACCTTC. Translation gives CASSTTGRYGYTF.

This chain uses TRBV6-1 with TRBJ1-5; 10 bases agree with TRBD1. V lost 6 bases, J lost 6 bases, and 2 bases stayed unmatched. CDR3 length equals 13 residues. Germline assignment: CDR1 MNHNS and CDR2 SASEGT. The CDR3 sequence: CASSRQGAQPQHF. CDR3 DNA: TGTGCCAGCAGCAGACAGGGGGCTCAGCCCCAGCATTTT.

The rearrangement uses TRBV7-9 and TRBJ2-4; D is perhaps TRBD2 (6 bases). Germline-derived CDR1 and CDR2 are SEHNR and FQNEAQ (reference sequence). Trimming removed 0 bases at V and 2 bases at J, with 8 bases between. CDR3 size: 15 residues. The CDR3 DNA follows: TGTGCCAGCAGCTTAGCCGGGGGAACCAAAAACATTCAGTACTTC. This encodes CASSLAGGTKNIQYF.

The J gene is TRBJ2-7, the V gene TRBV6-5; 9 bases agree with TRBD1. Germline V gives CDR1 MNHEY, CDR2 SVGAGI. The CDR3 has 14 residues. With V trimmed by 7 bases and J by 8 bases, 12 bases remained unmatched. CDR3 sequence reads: CASTTSGTGNKQYF. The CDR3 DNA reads TGTGCCAGCACAACTTCCGGGACAGGGAACAAGCAGTACTTC.

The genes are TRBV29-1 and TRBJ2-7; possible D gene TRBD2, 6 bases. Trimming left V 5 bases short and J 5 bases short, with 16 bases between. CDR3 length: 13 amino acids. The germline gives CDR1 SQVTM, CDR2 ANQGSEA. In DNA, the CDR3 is TGCAGCGTTCTAATAAGGAGGGACGACGAGCAGTACTTC. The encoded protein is CSVLIRRDDEQYF.

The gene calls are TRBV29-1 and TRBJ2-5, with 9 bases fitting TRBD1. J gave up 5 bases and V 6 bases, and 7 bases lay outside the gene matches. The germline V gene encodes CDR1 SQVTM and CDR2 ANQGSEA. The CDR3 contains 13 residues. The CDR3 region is CSVGPGTGETQYF. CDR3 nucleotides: TGCAGCGTCGGACCCGGGACAGGGGAGACCCAGTACTTC.